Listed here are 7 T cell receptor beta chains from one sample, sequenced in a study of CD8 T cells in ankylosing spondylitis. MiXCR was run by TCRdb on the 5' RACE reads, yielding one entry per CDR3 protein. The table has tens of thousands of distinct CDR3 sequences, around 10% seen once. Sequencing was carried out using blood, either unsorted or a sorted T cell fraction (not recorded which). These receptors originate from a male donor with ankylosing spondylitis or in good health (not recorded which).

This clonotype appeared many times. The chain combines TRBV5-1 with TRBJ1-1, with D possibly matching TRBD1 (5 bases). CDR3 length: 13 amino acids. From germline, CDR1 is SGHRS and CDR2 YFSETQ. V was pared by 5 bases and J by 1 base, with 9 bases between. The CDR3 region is CASRIRENTEAFF. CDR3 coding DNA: TGCGCCAGCAGAATCAGGGAGAACACTGAAGCTTTCTTT.

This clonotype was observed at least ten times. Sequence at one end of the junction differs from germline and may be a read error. This CDR3 reads CSARDRGRAGELFF. CDR3 coding DNA: TGCAGTGCGAGAGACAGGGGACGTGCCGGGGAGCTGTTTTTT. This chain uses TRBV20-1 with TRBJ2-2; 8 bases agree with TRBD1. The CDR3 has 14 amino acids. The germline V gene encodes CDR1 DFQATT and CDR2 SNEGSKA (reference sequence).

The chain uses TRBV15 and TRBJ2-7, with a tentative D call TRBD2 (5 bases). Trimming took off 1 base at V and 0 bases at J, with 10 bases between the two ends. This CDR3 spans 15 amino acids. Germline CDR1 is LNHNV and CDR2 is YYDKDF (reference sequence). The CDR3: CATSRVMGSSYEQYF. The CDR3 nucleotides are TGTGCCACCAGCAGAGTAATGGGGAGCTCCTACGAGCAGTACTTC.

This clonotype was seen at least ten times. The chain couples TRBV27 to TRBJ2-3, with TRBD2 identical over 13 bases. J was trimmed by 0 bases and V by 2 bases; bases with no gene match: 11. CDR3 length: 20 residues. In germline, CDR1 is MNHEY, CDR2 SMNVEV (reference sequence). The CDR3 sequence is CASSLAGLAGTTSSTDTQYF. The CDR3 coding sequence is TGTGCCAGCAGTTTAGCGGGACTAGCGGGGACCACCTCTAGCACAGATACGCAGTATTTT.

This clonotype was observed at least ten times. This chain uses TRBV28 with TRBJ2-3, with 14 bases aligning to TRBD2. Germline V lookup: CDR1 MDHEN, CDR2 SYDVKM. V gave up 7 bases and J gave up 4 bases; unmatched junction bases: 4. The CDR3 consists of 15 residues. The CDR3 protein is CASTPTSGGADTQYF. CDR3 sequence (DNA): TGTGCCAGCACCCCGACTAGCGGGGGGGCAGATACGCAGTATTTT.

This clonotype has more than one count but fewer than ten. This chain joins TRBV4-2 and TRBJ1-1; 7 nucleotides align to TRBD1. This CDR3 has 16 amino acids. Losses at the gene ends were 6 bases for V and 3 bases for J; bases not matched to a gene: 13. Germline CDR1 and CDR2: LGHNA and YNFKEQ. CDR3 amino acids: CASSLYLRQGDTEAFF. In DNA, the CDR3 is TGTGCCAGCAGTCTTTACCTTAGGCAGGGGGACACTGAAGCTTTCTTT.

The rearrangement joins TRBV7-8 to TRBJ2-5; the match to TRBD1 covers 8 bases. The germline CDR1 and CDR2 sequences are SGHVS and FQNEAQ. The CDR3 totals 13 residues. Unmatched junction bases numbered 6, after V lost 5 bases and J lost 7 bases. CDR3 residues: CASSPGQGLTQYF. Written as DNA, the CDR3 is TGTGCCAGCAGCCCAGGACAGGGACTGACCCAGTACTTC.